The 29 T cell receptor beta chains below come from one sample, sequenced in a study of T cell responses to AZD1222 COVID-19 vaccine. Assay used: immunoSEQ multiplex PCR; TCRdb lists only in-frame clones, some missing. Here the sample spans about 140,000 clones, roughly 89% being singletons. The sample consisted of peripheral blood, taken on day 0 of AZD1222 vaccination. These receptor sequences come from an adult in good health.

This clone was seen a handful of times. The chain carries TRBV19 and TRBJ2-7; D perhaps matches TRBD1 (5 bases). Germline lookup yields CDR1 LNHDA and CDR2 SQIVND (reference sequence). Trimming cost V 3 bases and J 0 bases, with 12 bases left between them. This CDR3 comprises 15 residues. The CDR3 reads CASSMTVQNSYEQYF. CDR3 in DNA: TGTGCCAGTAGTATGACAGTTCAAAACTCCTACGAGCAGTACTTC.

V gene TRBV9 combines with J gene TRBJ1-6, with D uncertain. This CDR3 has 14 residues. Germline CDR1 and CDR2: SGDLS and YYNGEE. Trimming stripped 3 bases from V and 10 bases from J, with 14 bases between. CDR3 nucleotide sequence: TGTGCCAGCAGCGCCCTTGGGAGAATCTCACCCCTCCACTTT. As protein: CASSALGRISPLHF.

The J gene is TRBJ2-7, the V gene TRBV7-9; no clear D gene. Germline CDR1 reads SEHNR; CDR2 reads FQNEAQ (reference sequence). Trimming removed 0 bases at V and 3 bases at J, with 12 bases between. The CDR3 totals 15 residues. CDR3 residues: CASSLAGSWNYEQYF. The CDR3 DNA reads as TGTGCCAGCAGCTTAGCTGGTTCGTGGAACTACGAGCAGTACTTC.

A few counts support this clone. The chain employs TRBV29-1 and TRBJ1-2; no clear D gene. Germline V gives CDR1 SQVTM, CDR2 ANQGSEA. The CDR3 is made up of 14 amino acids. With 4 bases removed from V and 2 bases from J, the gap between germline ends came to 14 bases. This CDR3 reads CSVVSRDVNYGYTF. The DNA of the CDR3 is TGCAGCGTTGTTTCCCGAGACGTAAACTATGGCTACACCTTC.

The genes are TRBV7-3 and TRBJ2-3, with D uncertain. The V gene's germline CDR1 is SGHTA and CDR2 FQGTGA. This CDR3 comprises 15 residues. V was cut by 1 base and J by 4 bases, with 12 bases left in between. CDR3 nucleotides: TGTGCCAGCAGCTTAAACGGCCCTCCGCCAGATACGCAGTATTTT. This encodes CASSLNGPPPDTQYF.

V is TRBV27 and J is TRBJ2-1; the match to TRBD1 covers 8 bases. With 0 bases clipped from V and 8 bases from J, the junction kept 9 bases outside the gene matches. Germline V lookup: CDR1 MNHEY, CDR2 SMNVEV (reference sequence). This CDR3 contains 16 residues. The CDR3 DNA follows: TGTGCCAGCAGTTTATCGGGACAGGCCTTGGGCCATGAGCAGTTCTTC. Its translation is CASSLSGQALGHEQFF.

This chain connects TRBV12-3 or TRBV12-4 to TRBJ2-2; TRBD2 might be the D (6 bases). V lost 6 bases and J lost 3, with 8 bases in between. This CDR3 comprises 13 residues. CDR3 protein: CASSAGHTGELFF. CDR3 bases: TGTGCCAGCAGCGCGGGACACACCGGGGAGCTGTTTTTT.

With respect to this clone: Other DNA sequences in this sample translate to the same CDR3. The chain carries TRBV7-6 and TRBJ2-7; D not resolved. V was clipped by 1 base and J by 3 bases, with 7 bases between them. The V gene's germline CDR1 is SGHVS and CDR2 FNYEAQ. The CDR3 spans 13 residues. DNA for the CDR3: TGTGCCAGCAGCTTAGGGCCCAACTACGAGCAGTACTTC. This sequence encodes CASSLGPNYEQYF.

This clone was counted between two and nine times. The V gene is TRBV6-5, the J gene TRBJ2-2, with a tentative D call TRBD2 (5 bases). V was trimmed by 6 bases and J by 4 bases, leaving 12 bases between them. The CDR3 consists of 14 residues. Germline V lookup: CDR1 MNHEY, CDR2 SVGAGI. The CDR3 coding sequence is TGTGCCAGCAGCCGGACTCAAACCACCGGGGAGCTGTTTTTT. The encoded protein is CASSRTQTTGELFF.

The V call is TRBV4-1, the J call TRBJ2-7; D may be TRBD2 (6 bases). The length of the CDR3 is 14 residues. Between the trimmed V and J ends, which lost 3 bases and 5 bases, there was a span of 14 bases. The V gene's germline CDR1 is MGHRA and CDR2 YSYEKL. In nucleotides, the CDR3 is TGCGCCAGCAGCCATCCCGGGAGAAATAACGAGCAGTACTTC. This gives the protein CASSHPGRNNEQYF.

This rearrangement joins TRBV11-2 to TRBJ2-5; D gene ambiguous. The V and J ends lost 7 bases and 5 bases respectively, with 14 bases between them. This CDR3 spans 13 amino acids. Germline V lookup: CDR1 SGHAT, CDR2 FQNNGV. The CDR3 here is CASTESPLETQYF. The CDR3 region has the DNA TGTGCCAGCACCGAAAGCCCTTTGGAGACCCAGTACTTC.

J is TRBJ1-2 and V is TRBV6-5; TRBD1 aligns across 7 bases. V was pared by 4 bases and J by 0 bases, with 8 bases of the junction left unmatched. Germline-derived CDR1 and CDR2 are MNHEY and SVGAGI. CDR3 length equals 16 residues. As DNA, the CDR3 is TGTGCCAGCAGTTCCCCGGGACAGTTAGCTAACTATGGCTACACCTTC. Translation: CASSSPGQLANYGYTF.

This clone was observed once. V and J are TRBV5-1 and TRBJ2-2; D gene unclear. The CDR3 has 14 residues. Germline lookup yields CDR1 SGHRS and CDR2 YFSETQ. The V and J ends lost 2 bases and 0 bases respectively, with 5 bases between them. This CDR3 reads CASSFTSNTGELFF. The CDR3 nucleotides are TGCGCCAGCAGCTTTACATCGAACACCGGGGAGCTGTTTTTT.

Notes on this clone: At one end, the junction sequence differs from germline, possibly due to a read error. This sequence joins TRBV4-1 and TRBJ1-2, with D uncertain. The germline CDR1 and CDR2 sequences are MGHRA and YSYEKL. This CDR3 spans 12 amino acids. In DNA, the CDR3 is TGCGCCAGCAGCCCCCCAGGCAGTAGGCGCTCCTTC. It is translated as CASSPPGSRRSF.

The chain is built from TRBV19 and TRBJ2-2; the D gene is possibly TRBD1 (5 bases). The CDR3 covers 13 residues. CDR1 LNHDA and CDR2 SQIVND come from the germline V gene (reference sequence). V was trimmed by 8 bases and J by 4 bases, leaving 11 bases between them. In DNA, the CDR3 is TGTGCCAGTTCTCCCACAGGCACCGGGGAGCTGTTTTTT. Translation: CASSPTGTGELFF.

V and J are TRBV4-2 and TRBJ1-5; D is unclear. V dropped 1 base and J dropped 4 bases, with 8 bases sitting between them. Germline V lookup: CDR1 LGHNA, CDR2 YNFKEQ. CDR3 length: 14 amino acids. The CDR3 nucleotides are TGTGCCAGCAGCCAAGTGGGCAGAAATCAGCCCCAGCATTTT. Translating gives CASSQVGRNQPQHF.

This chain links TRBV10-3 with TRBJ2-3; 7 bases map to TRBD1. Germline CDR1 and CDR2: ENHRY and SYGVKD. V was clipped by 6 bases and J by 0 bases; unmatched bases: 12. CDR3 length equals 17 residues. This CDR3 is CAISAANRDRSTDTQYF. CDR3 DNA sequence: TGTGCCATCAGCGCCGCTAACCGGGACAGAAGCACAGATACGCAGTATTTT.

This clone was observed at least ten times. The chain joins TRBV10-2 to TRBJ1-6; D call uncertain. V shed 6 bases and J shed 7 bases, with 10 bases lying between them. This CDR3 region has 13 residues. Germline CDR1 is WSHSY and CDR2 is SAAADI. The CDR3 DNA reads TGCGCCAGCAGCGAGGTGAACAATTCACCCCTCCACTTT. Translating gives CASSEVNNSPLHF.

The V gene is TRBV5-4, the J gene TRBJ1-1, with D tentatively TRBD1 (5 bases). Germline values: CDR1 SGHNT, CDR2 YYREEE (reference sequence). The length of the CDR3 is 13 residues. V lost 3 bases, J lost 2 bases, and 8 bases lay in between. The CDR3 DNA reads TGTGCCAGCAGCTGGGGGAGAAACACTGAAGCTTTCTTT. This translates into CASSWGRNTEAFF.

The chain has TRBV5-1 and TRBJ2-5; tentatively, D is TRBD1 (6 bases). The length of the CDR3 is 18 residues. CDR1 is SGHRS and CDR2 is YFSETQ in the germline V gene. V lost 1 base, J lost 10 bases, and 29 bases lay in between. CDR3 protein: CASSLPSGTQPLILGQYF. Here the CDR3 DNA reads TGCGCCAGCAGCTTGCCCAGTGGGACACAGCCTTTAATCTTGGGCCAGTACTTC.

The chain couples TRBV30 to TRBJ1-3, with 8 bases aligning to TRBD1. Germline V gene data show CDR1 as GTSNPN and CDR2 as SVGIG (reference sequence). This CDR3 spans 16 amino acids. V gave up 0 bases and J gave up 7 bases; unmatched junction bases: 11. This CDR3 reads CAWSVPPDREGNTIYF. As DNA, the CDR3 is TGTGCCTGGAGTGTACCCCCGGACAGGGAAGGGAACACCATATATTTT.

The chain employs TRBV5-1 and TRBJ1-1; D is ambiguous. V was clipped by 5 bases and J by 3 bases, with 17 bases between them. There are 15 residues in the CDR3. Germline V gene data show CDR1 as SGHRS and CDR2 as YFSETQ. This chain's CDR3 is CASRKTPASDTEAFF. CDR3 bases: TGCGCCAGCAGAAAGACCCCCGCCTCGGACACTGAAGCTTTCTTT.

The V and J genes are TRBV9 and TRBJ1-2; D is unclear. V was cut by 4 bases and J by 5 bases, with 6 bases left in between. Germline V lookup: CDR1 SGDLS, CDR2 YYNGEE. This CDR3 spans 11 amino acids. CDR3 protein: CASSSHYGYTF. CDR3 coding DNA: TGTGCCAGCAGCTCCCATTATGGCTACACCTTC.

The chain joins TRBV2 to TRBJ1-1; unclear D gene. The length of the CDR3 is 14 residues. Germline lookup yields CDR1 SNHLY and CDR2 FYNNEI. V lost 2 bases and J lost 4, with 11 bases in between. The CDR3 sequence: CASSERSVITEAFF. CDR3 sequence (DNA): TGTGCCAGCAGTGAAAGGTCAGTAATCACTGAAGCTTTCTTT. The variable domain in full, with the rest retrieved from reference TRBV2 and TRBJ1-1, is EPEVTQTPSHQVTQMGQEVILRCVPISNHLYFYWYRQILGQKVEFLVSFYNNEISEKSEIFDDQFSVERPDGSNFTLKIRSTKLEDSAMYFCASSERSVITEAFFGQGTRLTVV.

The chain carries TRBV5-1 and TRBJ1-1, with unresolved D. V was cut by 3 bases and J by 1 base, with 13 bases left in between. The CDR3 consists of 15 residues. Germline-derived CDR1 and CDR2 are SGHRS and YFSETQ. This CDR3 is CASSSSFGSNTEAFF. The CDR3, as DNA: TGCGCCAGCAGCTCGTCCTTCGGGTCGAACACTGAAGCTTTCTTT.

This sequence joins TRBV6-5 and TRBJ2-7, with no clear D. V dropped 2 bases and J dropped 2 bases, with 10 bases sitting between them. Germline CDR1 and CDR2: MNHEY and SVGAGI. The CDR3 length is 14 residues. CDR3 sequence: CASSYAQATYEQYF. For the CDR3, the DNA is TGTGCCAGCAGTTACGCGCAGGCCACCTACGAGCAGTACTTC.

This clone turned up a few times. The chain combines TRBV6-5 with TRBJ2-7, with TRBD2 matching over 12 bases. CDR3 length equals 15 residues. After removal of 5 bases from V and 9 bases from J, the junction contained 11 bases not matched to a gene. Germline V gene lookup returns CDR1 MNHEY and CDR2 SVGAGI. The CDR3 here is CASSKRRLAGDAQYF. For the CDR3, the DNA is TGTGCCAGCAGTAAACGAAGACTAGCGGGAGACGCGCAGTACTTC.

The J gene is TRBJ2-7, the V gene TRBV28, with D maybe TRBD2 (5 bases). CDR1 and CDR2 (germline): MDHEN, SYDVKM. The CDR3 runs 12 residues. V gave up 4 bases and J gave up 7 bases, with 11 bases separating them. The CDR3 loop is CASSSASPEQYF. The CDR3 nucleotides read TGTGCCAGCAGTTCGGCTAGCCCTGAGCAGTACTTC.

V is TRBV27 and J is TRBJ1-4; 10 bases are shared with TRBD1. V was clipped by 3 bases and J by 8 bases; unmatched bases: 33. Per germline, CDR1 MNHEY and CDR2 SMNVEV (reference sequence). The CDR3 extends over 24 amino acids. The CDR3 spells CASSFPVVLLDIDRGRRVWEKLFF. CDR3 nucleotide sequence: TGTGCCAGCAGTTTCCCCGTAGTTTTACTCGATATCGACAGGGGGCGTCGGGTTTGGGAAAAACTGTTTTTT.